The T cell receptor (beta chain) described here comes from a study of neoadjuvant anti-PD-1 for oral cavity cancer. Whole-study context: Patients without progression got a fourth dose around day 43.

Germline loops: CDR1 SGHVS, CDR2 FQNEAQ. V lost 3 bases, J lost 0 bases, and 17 bases lay in between. The CDR3 is 17 amino acids. The sample's time point: after neoadjuvant nivolumab, at surgical resection. This clone was seen repeatedly, ten times or more. Two replicates per tumor sample, mostly from about 5.2 ug of genomic DNA. Clones were sequenced by immunoSEQ multiplex PCR, and TCRdb holds only the in-frame ones, with some missing. Among approximately 21,000 clones listed, 40% to 45% were seen once. Sample: tumor tissue, taken after nivolumab (anti-PD-1) treatment. The rearrangement links TRBV7-8 to TRBJ1-2, with D perhaps matching TRBD1 (5 bases). The TCR comes from a person aged 35 to 85 with oral cavity squamous cell carcinoma. CDR3 sequence (DNA): TGTGCCAGCAGCTTTATTCCGGGGCAGGGAGCTAACTATGGCTACACCTTC. As protein: CASSFIPGQGANYGYTF.